One and the same sample provided the 23 T cell receptor beta chains below, sequenced in a study of cytomegalovirus exposure and HLA in healthy donors. 60 Vbeta and 13 Jbeta primers were used in PCR. This table comes from immunoSEQ multiplex PCR, and its TCRdb copy is limited to in-frame clones, with some not included. The sample contains about 130,000 clones, about 80% of which appear only once. Sequenced material: PBMCs. These receptors were obtained from a boy aged 2 to 10 in good health and CMV-seronegative.

This clone has a single count. V gene TRBV5-1 combines with J gene TRBJ1-1; D not resolved. The ends were cut back, 3 bases at V and 2 bases at J, with 17 bases in the middle. This CDR3 has 16 amino acids. Germline CDR1 reads SGHRS; CDR2 reads YFSETQ. DNA for the CDR3: TGCGCCAGCAGCTCCGGGTGGTTGGAGTTAAACACTGAAGCTTTCTTT. It is translated as CASSSGWLELNTEAFF. The whole variable domain, remainder taken from reference TRBV5-1 and TRBJ1-1, is KAGVTQTPRYLIKTRGQQVTLSCSPISGHRSVSWYQQTPGQGLQFLFEYFSETQRNKGNFPGRFSGRQFSNSRSEMNVSTLELGDSALYLCASSSGWLELNTEAFFGQGTRLTVV.

The chain joins TRBV19 to TRBJ1-6, with D possibly matching TRBD1 (5 bases). Germline assignment: CDR1 LNHDA and CDR2 SQIVND (reference sequence). CDR3 length equals 13 residues. The DNA for the CDR3 is TGTGTCGCCCCAGGGTTGGAAAATTCACCCCTCCACTTT. This encodes CVAPGLENSPLHF.

This sequence joins TRBV5-5 and TRBJ2-2; maybe TRBD2 (8 bases). The CDR3 has 16 residues. V was trimmed by 4 bases and J by 3 bases, leaving 16 bases between them. Germline V gene lookup returns CDR1 SGHKS and CDR2 YYEKEE (reference sequence). The CDR3 spells CASSRGGGGHTGELFF. CDR3 in DNA: TGTGCCAGCAGCCGGGGGGGAGGGGGCCACACCGGGGAGCTGTTTTTT.

CDR3 nucleotides: TGTGCCATCAGTCTCTCAACAGGGTCAAACACCATATATTTT. Encoded protein: CAISLSTGSNTIYF. The chain carries TRBV10-3 and TRBJ1-3, with a weak D call TRBD1 (6 bases). V dropped 5 bases and J dropped 6 bases, with 14 bases sitting between them. CDR3 length: 14 amino acids. CDR1 and CDR2 from the germline V gene are ENHRY and SYGVKD.

In DNA, the CDR3 is TGTGCCAGCGGGAAGGGACAGGATAATCAGCCCCAGCATTTT. Protein sequence: CASGKGQDNQPQHF. The chain recombines TRBV2 with TRBJ1-5; 8 bases fit TRBD1. CDR3 size: 14 residues. Germline V lookup: CDR1 SNHLY, CDR2 FYNNEI. The V and J ends lost 8 bases and 4 bases, in that order; junction bases with no gene match: 7.

The chain has TRBV27 and TRBJ2-3; no reliable D call. CDR3 size: 16 residues. Germline-derived CDR1 and CDR2 are MNHEY and SMNVEV (reference sequence). V was cut by 3 bases and J by 0 bases, with 13 bases left in between. The DNA for the CDR3 is TGTGCCAGCAGTTTCCTCCCGATACTTAGCACAGATACGCAGTATTTT. This encodes CASSFLPILSTDTQYF.

The CDR3 sequence is CAIRTGGSSYEQYF. DNA for the CDR3: TGTGCCATCAGGACAGGGGGCAGCTCCTACGAGCAGTACTTC. This chain connects TRBV10-3 to TRBJ2-7; 10 bases line up with TRBD1. There are 14 residues in the CDR3. J was trimmed by 0 bases and V by 6 bases; bases with no gene match: 2. Germline V CDR1 and CDR2: ENHRY, SYGVKD.

This clone was detected only a few times. CDR3: CASSSRGTTNEKLFF. In nucleotides, the CDR3 is TGTGCCAGCAGCTCCAGGGGAACAACTAATGAAAAACTGTTTTTT. V usage is TRBV11-2 and J usage is TRBJ1-4; the D gene is possibly TRBD1 (6 bases). CDR1 and CDR2 from the germline V gene are SGHAT and FQNNGV. The CDR3 runs 15 residues. Trimming cost V 4 bases and J 0 bases, with 9 bases left between them. The full variable domain, with the rest looked up from reference TRBV11-2 and TRBJ1-4, is EAGVAQSPRYKIIEKRQSVAFWCNPISGHATLYWYQQILGQGPKLLIQFQNNGVVDDSQLPKDRFSAERLKGVDSTLKIQPAKLEDSAVYLCASSSRGTTNEKLFFGSGTQLSVL.

The J gene is TRBJ2-2, the V gene TRBV7-2; maybe TRBD1 (8 bases). The CDR3 contains 14 residues. V was clipped by 5 bases and J by 8 bases, with 15 bases between them. Per the germline V gene, CDR1 is SGHTA and CDR2 is FQGNSA. The CDR3 loop is CASSRTGGAGELFF. CDR3 sequence (DNA): TGTGCCAGCAGCAGAACAGGGGGGGCTGGGGAGCTGTTTTTT.

The genes are TRBV29-1 and TRBJ2-5; 7 bases are a match to TRBD1. CDR3 size: 16 residues. J lost 0 bases, V lost 6 bases, and 13 bases had no gene match. CDR1 and CDR2 from the germline V gene are SQVTM and ANQGSEA. The CDR3 region is CSVAGTTGTYQETQYF. The CDR3 DNA follows: TGCAGCGTCGCGGGTACGACAGGGACGTACCAAGAGACCCAGTACTTC.

This clone was seen more than once but under ten times. The chain joins TRBV6-5 to TRBJ2-1; 8 positions match TRBD2. Trimming took 6 bases from V and 4 from J; bases not matched to a gene: 5. Germline assignment: CDR1 MNHEY and CDR2 SVGAGI. The CDR3 contains 14 residues. The DNA for the CDR3 is TGTGCCAGCAGACGTAGCGGGGTTTACAATGAGCAGTTCTTC. This gives the protein CASRRSGVYNEQFF.

This chain uses TRBV29-1 with TRBJ2-1, with 13 positions matching TRBD2. Germline CDR1 SQVTM, CDR2 ANQGSEA. Trimming took 3 bases from V and 3 from J; bases not matched to a gene: 2. This CDR3 comprises 15 residues. This CDR3 reads CSVDWTSGGYNEQFF. In nucleotides, the CDR3 is TGCAGCGTTGATTGGACTAGCGGGGGCTACAATGAGCAGTTCTTC.

The chain is built from TRBV27 and TRBJ1-2; 12 bases fit TRBD1. Germline-derived CDR1 and CDR2 are MNHEY and SMNVEV (reference sequence). This CDR3 has 15 amino acids. V shed 1 base and J 7 bases; nucleotides not matched to a gene: 4. The CDR3 region has the DNA TGTGCCAGCAGTTTATTTGGGACAGGGGGCTCTGGCTACACCTTC. This gives the protein CASSLFGTGGSGYTF.

This chain uses TRBV10-3 with TRBJ2-4, with TRBD2 matching over 11 bases. V trimming: 7 bases; J trimming: 4 bases; junction bases outside the gene matches: 3. CDR1 and CDR2 from the germline V gene are ENHRY and SYGVKD. The CDR3 totals 14 residues. CDR3 in amino acids: CAITLAGAKNIQYF. The CDR3 region has the DNA TGTGCCATCACACTAGCGGGAGCGAAAAACATTCAGTACTTC.

V is TRBV18 and J is TRBJ1-6; maybe TRBD1 (6 bases). The length of the CDR3 is 14 residues. Trimming removed 8 bases at V and 9 bases at J, with 17 bases between. Germline assignment: CDR1 KGHSH and CDR2 LQKENI. The CDR3 loop is CASTSGVKASPLHF. The DNA for the CDR3 is TGTGCCAGCACCTCAGGGGTTAAGGCTTCACCCCTCCACTTT.

In its sample, this clone was seen a few times. The chain has TRBV6-4 and TRBJ2-3, with 10 bases aligning to TRBD1. From germline, CDR1 is MRHNA and CDR2 SNTAGT. The V and J ends lost 3 bases and 1 base, in that order; junction bases with no gene match: 1. The CDR3 consists of 15 residues. The CDR3 region is CASSEGTGGTDTQYF. As DNA, the CDR3 is TGTGCCAGCAGTGAAGGGACAGGGGGCACAGATACGCAGTATTTT.

This rearrangement joins TRBV13 to TRBJ1-3, with a weak D call TRBD1 (5 bases). The CDR3 loop spans 16 amino acids. Germline CDR1 reads PRHDT; CDR2 reads FYEKMQ (reference sequence). Trimming took 1 base from V and 0 from J, leaving 10 bases between them. The CDR3 spells CASSLVQGLSGNTIYF. As DNA, the CDR3 is TGTGCCAGCAGCTTAGTCCAGGGCCTCTCTGGAAACACCATATATTTT.

This clone was found a few times. The chain couples TRBV6-5 to TRBJ1-5; no firm D call. The ends were cut back, 2 bases at V and 2 bases at J, with 10 bases in the middle. The length of the CDR3 is 15 residues. The germline V gene encodes CDR1 MNHEY and CDR2 SVGAGI. The DNA of the CDR3 is TGTGCCAGCAGTTACAGAGGGAGCGGCAATCAGCCCCAGCATTTT. It yields the protein CASSYRGSGNQPQHF.

This rearrangement joins TRBV28 to TRBJ1-5, with TRBD1 identical over 10 bases. The CDR3 length is 18 residues. J lost 6 bases, V lost 2 bases, and 13 bases had no gene match. CDR1 and CDR2 (germline): MDHEN, SYDVKM. In DNA, the CDR3 is TGTGCCAGCAGTTTACGGACAGGGGGGGCTGTACTAGGTCAGCCCCAGCATTTT. Residues: CASSLRTGGAVLGQPQHF.

The chain is built from TRBV29-1 and TRBJ1-1; the match to TRBD1 covers 10 bases. With 5 bases clipped from V and 6 bases from J, the junction kept 9 bases outside the gene matches. CDR1 SQVTM and CDR2 ANQGSEA come from the germline V gene. This CDR3 region has 14 residues. CDR3: CSVPRQGAIPEAFF. CDR3 DNA: TGCAGCGTTCCCCGACAGGGGGCGATTCCTGAAGCTTTCTTT.

V and J are TRBV11-2 and TRBJ1-6; D gene unclear. This CDR3 is 15 amino acids long. Trimming pared 0 bases from V and 10 bases from J, leaving 13 bases between. Germline values: CDR1 SGHAT, CDR2 FQNNGV. CDR3 sequence (DNA): TGTGCCAGCAGCTTAGATTTGGCGGCGAGGTCACCCCTCCACTTT. Translation: CASSLDLAARSPLHF.

The J gene is TRBJ1-1, the V gene TRBV18, with a weak D call TRBD1 (6 bases). Germline V gene sequence: CDR1 KGHSH, CDR2 LQKENI. The CDR3 loop spans 15 amino acids. V gave up 2 bases and J gave up 5 bases, with 15 bases separating them. The CDR3 is CASSPEGLRGTEAFF. The CDR3 DNA sequence: TGTGCCAGCTCACCAGAGGGTCTGAGGGGGACTGAAGCTTTCTTT.

The J gene is TRBJ1-2, the V gene TRBV19, with 10 nucleotides matching TRBD1. The germline gives CDR1 LNHDA, CDR2 SQIVND (reference sequence). The CDR3 has 15 amino acids. J was trimmed by 5 bases and V by 5 bases; bases with no gene match: 8. CDR3 sequence reads: CASSPSMGQGYGYTF. In nucleotides, the CDR3 is TGTGCCAGTAGTCCCTCGATGGGACAGGGGTATGGCTACACCTTC. Filled out from reference TRBV19 and TRBJ1-2, the complete variable domain reads DGGITQSPKYLFRKEGQNVTLSCEQNLNHDAMYWYRQDPGQGLRLIYYSQIVNDFQKGDIAEGYSVSREKKESFPLTVTSAQKNPTAFYLCASSPSMGQGYGYTFGSGTRLTVV.